This is a list of T cell receptor beta chains from one sample in a study of cytomegalovirus exposure and HLA in healthy donors. Profiling relied on immunoSEQ multiplex PCR, and the TCRdb table lists in-frame clones only, not all of them. The sample has 70,000 to 100,000 clones; about 80% are singletons. The sequenced material came from PBMCs. The receptors stem from a woman aged 50 to 65 in good health and CMV-seropositive. Each CDR3 is given with its conserved first and last residue. The order of the fields is V gene, J gene, clone size, CDR3 protein. Some rows have no size entry. The others give once, few or many, or a class for an expanded clone.

TRBV2	TRBJ1-1	once	CASTLTGNRNTEAFF
TRBV6-1	TRBJ1-1	.	CASSSTGGGRTEAFF
TRBV11-3	TRBJ2-7	.	CASSTQGRVNEQYF
TRBV5-1	TRBJ2-2	.	CASSLTSGGPQLAGELFF
TRBV7-2	TRBJ1-1	.	CASSIGQMNTEAFF
TRBV27	TRBJ1-2	.	CASGASGQYGYTF
TRBV5-1	TRBJ2-5	.	CASSFTSGVLWGQETQYF
TRBV5-4	TRBJ1-2	.	CASSLGTANYGYTF
TRBV10-3	TRBJ1-2	.	CAIRAATGDYGYTF
TRBV25-1	TRBJ2-1	few	CASSETSGRDNYNEQFF
TRBV5-1	TRBJ2-3	few	CASSLAVRGDTQYF
TRBV5-1	TRBJ1-5	.	CASSAGSSNQPQHF
TRBV14	TRBJ1-1	.	CASSPRDRYTEAFF
TRBV6-5	TRBJ2-2	.	CASNPSGSTSGELFF
TRBV2	TRBJ2-2	.	CASRGLAEFTGELFF
TRBV5-6	TRBJ2-7	.	CASSAGASAYEQYF
TRBV19	TRBJ2-5	.	CASSTLAGGPQETQYF
TRBV5-4	TRBJ2-1	.	CASSLPLHNEQFF
TRBV6-1	TRBJ2-1	.	CASSGVLPASNEQFF
TRBV5-8	TRBJ1-5	.	CASSFSQVGNQPQHF
TRBV7-9	TRBJ2-3	.	CSSSISSGGYSTDTQYF
TRBV7-9	TRBJ1-4	once	CASSPRRGERSEKLFF
TRBV19	TRBJ1-5	.	CASSIGGVPQHF
TRBV5-8	TRBJ2-5	.	CASRGTDQETQYF
TRBV9	TRBJ1-4	.	CASSGRTGYNEKLFF
TRBV7-9	TRBJ1-4	.	CASSPRAGNEKLFF
TRBV27	TRBJ2-1	.	CASSPPRHPPYNEQFF
TRBV6-4	TRBJ1-2	.	CASSDSSQGPPYGYTF
TRBV30	TRBJ2-3	.	CAWSVPLGRGAPDTQYF
TRBV7-9	TRBJ2-2	.	CASSDRDRGTGELFF
TRBV27	TRBJ2-1	few	CASRGTSGKEQFF
TRBV7-8	TRBJ2-3	once	CASSRRAGIVTDTQYF
TRBV4-1	TRBJ2-2	.	CASRGEGLAGNGGELFF
TRBV6-5	TRBJ1-5	.	CASSPQGSRHQPQHF
TRBV29-1	TRBJ2-4	.	CSVEDPRGLLKNIQYF
TRBV5-1	TRBJ1-1	.	CASSLKGTGGTEAFF
TRBV27	TRBJ1-2	.	CASSLRFWDRAGYTF
TRBV27	TRBJ1-6	.	CASSRPTEGSNSPLHF
TRBV5-4	TRBJ2-6	.	CASSPAGAPVSGANVLTF
TRBV18	TRBJ1-2	.	CASSPESGGLYGYTF
TRBV7-9	TRBJ2-1	.	CASSLGGLAGVYNEQFF
TRBV5-1	TRBJ2-3	.	CASSLVRGGPSGHTQYF
TRBV7-9	TRBJ2-3	once	CASSPSGRRTDTQYF
TRBV6-6	TRBJ1-4	.	CASSRGQLGEKLFF
TRBV9	TRBJ2-1	.	CASSVVGGPGNEQFF
TRBV7-9	TRBJ2-7	.	CASSLEGTGSSYEQYF